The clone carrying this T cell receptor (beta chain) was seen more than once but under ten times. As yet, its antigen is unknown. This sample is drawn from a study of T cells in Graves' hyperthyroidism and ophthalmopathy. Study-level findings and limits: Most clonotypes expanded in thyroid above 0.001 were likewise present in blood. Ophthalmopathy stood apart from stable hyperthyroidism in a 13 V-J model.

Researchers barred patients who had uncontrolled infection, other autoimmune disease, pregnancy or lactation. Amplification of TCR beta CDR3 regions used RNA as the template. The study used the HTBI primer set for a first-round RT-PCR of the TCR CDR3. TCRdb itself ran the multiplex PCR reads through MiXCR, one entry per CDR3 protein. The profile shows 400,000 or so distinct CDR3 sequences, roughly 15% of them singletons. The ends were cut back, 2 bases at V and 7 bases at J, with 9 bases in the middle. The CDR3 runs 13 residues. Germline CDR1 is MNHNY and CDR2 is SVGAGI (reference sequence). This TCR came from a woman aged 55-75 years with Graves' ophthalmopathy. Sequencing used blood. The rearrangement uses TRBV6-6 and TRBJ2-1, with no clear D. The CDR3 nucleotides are TGTGCCAGCAGTTACGAGATAGCTAATGAGCAGTTCTTC. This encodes CASSYEIANEQFF.